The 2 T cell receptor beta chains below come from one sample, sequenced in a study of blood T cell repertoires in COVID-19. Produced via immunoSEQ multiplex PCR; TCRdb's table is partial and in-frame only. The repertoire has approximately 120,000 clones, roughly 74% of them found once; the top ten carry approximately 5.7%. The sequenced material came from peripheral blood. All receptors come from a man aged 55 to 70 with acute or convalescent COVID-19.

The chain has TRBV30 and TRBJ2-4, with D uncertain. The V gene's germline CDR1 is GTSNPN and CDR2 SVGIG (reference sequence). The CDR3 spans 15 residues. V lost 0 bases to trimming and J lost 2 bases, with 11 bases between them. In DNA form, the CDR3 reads TGTGCCTGGAGTGTACAGCTGAATACCAAAAACATTCAGTACTTC. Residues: CAWSVQLNTKNIQYF.

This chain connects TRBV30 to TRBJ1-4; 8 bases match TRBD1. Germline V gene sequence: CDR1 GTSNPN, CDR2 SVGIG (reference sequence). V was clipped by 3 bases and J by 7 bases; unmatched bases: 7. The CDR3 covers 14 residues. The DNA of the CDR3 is TGTGCCTGGAGGTCGACAGGGGAGATTGAAAAACTGTTTTTT. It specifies CAWRSTGEIEKLFF.